This T cell receptor (beta chain) emerged from a study of blood T cells in healthy people across ages. Isolation of PBMCs gave at least 6.5 million cells per sample. Combining a sample-barcoded 5' primer with a J-beta primer mix, a second PCR ran for roughly 6 to 11 cycles. Every individual sample yielded 2.5 million or more paired-end reads (each containing CDR3). TCRdb analysed the 5' RACE reads with MiXCR anew, one entry per CDR3 protein. Of hundreds of thousands of distinct CDR3 sequences detected, 58% appear once; the ten largest clones hold more than 35%. The receptor's source is a man aged 55 to 69 in good health. Sample: blood.

The CDR3 here is CSARVEGTQPQHF. The CDR3 bases are TGCAGTGCTAGAGTCGAGGGGACACAGCCCCAGCATTTT. V gene TRBV20-1 combines with J gene TRBJ1-5, with TRBD1 as a possible D gene (6 bases). Trimming shortened V by 1 base and J by 7 bases, and 11 bases separated the two germline ends. CDR1 and CDR2 (germline): DFQATT, SNEGSKA (reference sequence). The CDR3 covers 13 residues.